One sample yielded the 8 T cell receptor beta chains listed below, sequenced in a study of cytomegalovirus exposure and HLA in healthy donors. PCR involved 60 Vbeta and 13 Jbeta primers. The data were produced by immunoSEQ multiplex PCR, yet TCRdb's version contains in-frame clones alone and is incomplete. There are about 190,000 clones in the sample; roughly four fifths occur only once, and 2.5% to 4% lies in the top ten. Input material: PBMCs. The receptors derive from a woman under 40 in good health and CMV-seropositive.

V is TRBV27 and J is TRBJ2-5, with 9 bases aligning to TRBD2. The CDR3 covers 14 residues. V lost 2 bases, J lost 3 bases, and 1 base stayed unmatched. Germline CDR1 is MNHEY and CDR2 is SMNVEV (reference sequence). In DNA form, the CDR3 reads TGTGCCAGCAGTTTAGAGCGGGGGGAAGAGACCCAGTACTTC. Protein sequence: CASSLERGEETQYF.

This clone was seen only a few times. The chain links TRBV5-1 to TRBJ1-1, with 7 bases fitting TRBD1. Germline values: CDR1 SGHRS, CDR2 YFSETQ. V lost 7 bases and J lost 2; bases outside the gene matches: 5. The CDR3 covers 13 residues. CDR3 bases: TGCGCCAGCCGACGACAGGGCAACACTGAAGCTTTCTTT. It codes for CASRRQGNTEAFF.

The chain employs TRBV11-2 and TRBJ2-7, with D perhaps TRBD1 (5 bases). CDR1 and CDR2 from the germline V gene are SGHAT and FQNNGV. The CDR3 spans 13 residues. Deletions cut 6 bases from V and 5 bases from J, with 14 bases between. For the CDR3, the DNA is TGTGCCAGCAGGGATGGGGCTGGGGACGAGCAGTACTTC. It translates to CASRDGAGDEQYF.

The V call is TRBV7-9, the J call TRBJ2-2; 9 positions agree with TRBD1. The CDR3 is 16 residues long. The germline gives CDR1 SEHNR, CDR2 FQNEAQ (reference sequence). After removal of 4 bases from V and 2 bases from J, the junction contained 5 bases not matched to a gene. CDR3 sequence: CASSYNRGLNTGELFF. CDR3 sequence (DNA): TGTGCCAGCAGCTACAACAGGGGGCTAAACACCGGGGAGCTGTTTTTT.

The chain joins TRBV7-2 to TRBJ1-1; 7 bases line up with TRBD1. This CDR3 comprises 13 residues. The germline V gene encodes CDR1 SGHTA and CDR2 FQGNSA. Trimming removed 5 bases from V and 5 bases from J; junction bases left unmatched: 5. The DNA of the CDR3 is TGTGCCAGCAGCCCCGGACAGGTAACTGAAGCTTTCTTT. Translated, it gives CASSPGQVTEAFF.

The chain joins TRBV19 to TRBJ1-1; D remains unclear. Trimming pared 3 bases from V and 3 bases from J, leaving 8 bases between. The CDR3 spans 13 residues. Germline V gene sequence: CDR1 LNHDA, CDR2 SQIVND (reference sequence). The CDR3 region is CASSIFRDTEAFF. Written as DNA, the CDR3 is TGTGCCAGTAGTATCTTCCGGGACACTGAAGCTTTCTTT.

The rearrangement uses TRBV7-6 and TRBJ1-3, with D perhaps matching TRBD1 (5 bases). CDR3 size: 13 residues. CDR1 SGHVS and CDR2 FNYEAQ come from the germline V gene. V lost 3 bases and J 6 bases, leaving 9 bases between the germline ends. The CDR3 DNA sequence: TGTGCCAGCAGCTTGACCAGGGAAAACACCATATATTTT. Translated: CASSLTRENTIYF.

The CDR3 protein is CASSQDLFRRDRIYEQYF. CDR3 in DNA: TGCGCCAGCAGCCAAGATCTTTTTCGCCGAGACAGGATCTACGAGCAGTACTTC. This rearrangement joins TRBV4-1 to TRBJ2-7, with D perhaps TRBD1 (6 bases). This CDR3 has 18 residues. Germline V gene lookup returns CDR1 MGHRA and CDR2 YSYEKL. Between the trimmed V and J ends, which lost 0 bases and 3 bases, there was a span of 21 bases.